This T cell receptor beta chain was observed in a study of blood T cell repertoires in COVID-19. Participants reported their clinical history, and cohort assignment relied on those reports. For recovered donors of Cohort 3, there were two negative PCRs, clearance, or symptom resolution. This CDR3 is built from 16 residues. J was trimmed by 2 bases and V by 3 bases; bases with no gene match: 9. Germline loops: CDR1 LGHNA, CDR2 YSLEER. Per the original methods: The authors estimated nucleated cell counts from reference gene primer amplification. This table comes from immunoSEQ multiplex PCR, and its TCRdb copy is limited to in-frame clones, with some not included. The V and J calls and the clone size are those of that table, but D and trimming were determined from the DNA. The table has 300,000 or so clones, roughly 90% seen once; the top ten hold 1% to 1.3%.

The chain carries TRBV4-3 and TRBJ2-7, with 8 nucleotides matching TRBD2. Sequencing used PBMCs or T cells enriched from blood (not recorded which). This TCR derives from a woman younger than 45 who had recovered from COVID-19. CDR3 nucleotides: TGCGCCAGCAGCCAGCGGGGGGACGTAAGTACCTACGAGCAGTACTTC. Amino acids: CASSQRGDVSTYEQYF.